This TCR beta chain emerged from a study of blood T cell repertoires in COVID-19. The wider study: Acute and convalescent COVID-19 specimens originated in the United States, Italy and Spain. T cells, B-cell-depleted T cells, or PBMCs provided the cDNA or gDNA that served as material.

The authors' processing: It was from reference gene primer amplification that nucleated cell counts were estimated. This table comes from immunoSEQ multiplex PCR, and its TCRdb copy is limited to in-frame clones, with some not included. The DNA gave D and trimming, while V, J and clone size come from that table. The sample lists 90,000 or so clones, about three quarters occurring once. Material: peripheral blood. This TCR came from a woman over 75 with acute or convalescent COVID-19.

In DNA, the CDR3 is TGTGCCTGGAGCCTTACTGGCTACGAGCAGTACTTC. This translates into CAWSLTGYEQYF. The chain couples TRBV30 to TRBJ2-7; the D is unclear. The CDR3 sequence is 12 residues long. Trimming pared 3 bases from V and 3 bases from J, leaving 9 bases between. From germline, CDR1 is GTSNPN and CDR2 SVGIG (reference sequence).